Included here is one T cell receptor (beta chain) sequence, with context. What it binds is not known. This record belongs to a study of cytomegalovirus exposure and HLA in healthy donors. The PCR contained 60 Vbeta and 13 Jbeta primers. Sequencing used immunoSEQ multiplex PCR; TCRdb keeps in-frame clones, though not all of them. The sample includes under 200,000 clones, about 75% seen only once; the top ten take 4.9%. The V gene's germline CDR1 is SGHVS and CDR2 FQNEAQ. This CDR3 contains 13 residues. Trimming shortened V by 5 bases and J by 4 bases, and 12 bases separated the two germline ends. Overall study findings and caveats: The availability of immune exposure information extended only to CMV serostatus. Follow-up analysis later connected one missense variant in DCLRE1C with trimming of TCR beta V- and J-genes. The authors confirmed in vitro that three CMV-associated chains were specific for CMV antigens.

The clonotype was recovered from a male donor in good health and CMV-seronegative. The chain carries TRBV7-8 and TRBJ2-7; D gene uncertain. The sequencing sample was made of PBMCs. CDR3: CASSRSLRYEQYF. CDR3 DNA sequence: TGTGCCAGCAGCCGGAGCCTCCGGTACGAGCAGTACTTC.